Presented here are 22 T cell receptor beta chains from one specimen sequenced in a study of shared clonotypes between healthy human individuals. Repertoires were generated with immunoSEQ multiplex PCR, while TCRdb's copy carries only in-frame clones and drops some. Of 450,000 to 500,000 clones in the sample, less than 80% are singletons; the top ten hold 9.5% to 15%. Sequencing input: PBMCs. Source of these receptors: a woman in her thirties or forties in good health. Some clones in this sample may be carry-over from other donors' samples.

The chain combines TRBV4-3 with TRBJ1-1; 11 bases are a match to TRBD1. The CDR3 has 18 residues. The germline gives CDR1 LGHNA, CDR2 YSLEER. V lost 1 base and J lost 3; bases outside the gene matches: 10. CDR3 coding DNA: TGCGCCAGCAGCCAAGCCAACCGCCTGGGACAGGGGGACACTGAAGCTTTCTTT. It yields the protein CASSQANRLGQGDTEAFF.

Points on this clone: At one end, the junction sequence differs from germline, possibly due to a read error. Other nucleotide sequences in the sample specify the same CDR3. The genes are TRBV30 and TRBJ2-1, with 13 bases aligning to TRBD2. Germline lookup yields CDR1 GTSNPN and CDR2 SVGIG (reference sequence). The CDR3 sequence is 17 residues long. CDR3 residues: CAWSGGLAGNSYNEQFF. The CDR3 coding sequence is TGTGCCTGGAGTGGGGGACTAGCGGGAAACTCCTACAATGAGCAATTCTTC.

This chain links TRBV5-6 with TRBJ1-1, with no clear D. V was trimmed by 2 bases and J by 0 bases, leaving 20 bases between them. In germline, CDR1 is SGHDT, CDR2 YYEEEE. This CDR3 comprises 18 residues. The CDR3 protein is CASSFRRSLGELNTEAFF. The CDR3 region has the DNA TGTGCCAGCAGCTTCAGACGGAGCCTTGGGGAGTTGAACACTGAAGCTTTCTTT.

Worth noting for this clone: A single base is all that separates this from a far larger clone, so a read error is likely. The J gene is TRBJ1-3, the V gene TRBV18; 10 bases are a match to TRBD1. The V gene's germline CDR1 is KGHSH and CDR2 LQKENI. The CDR3 runs to 15 residues. After removal of 8 bases from V and 3 bases from J, the junction contained 7 bases not matched to a gene. The CDR3 DNA sequence: TGTGCCAGCCCAGACAGGGGGCGGTATGGAAACACCATATATTTT. Its protein is CASPDRGRYGNTIYF. The whole variable domain, filled in from reference TRBV18 and TRBJ1-3, reads NAGVMQNPRHLVRRRGQEARLRCSPMKGHSHVYWYRQLPEEGLKFMVYLQKENIIDESGMPKERFSAEFPKEGPSILRIQQVVRGDSAAYFCASPDRGRYGNTIYFGEGSWLTVV.

This clone appeared once. The chain is built from TRBV5-4 and TRBJ2-1; a possible D gene is TRBD2 (5 bases). CDR1 and CDR2 from the germline V gene are SGHNT and YYREEE (reference sequence). Trimming shortened V by 3 bases and J by 0 bases, and 13 bases separated the two germline ends. This CDR3 spans 16 amino acids. The CDR3 here is CASSSEAVYSYNEQFF. The CDR3 nucleotides read TGTGCCAGCAGCTCTGAAGCGGTTTACTCCTACAATGAGCAGTTCTTC.

The chain recombines TRBV4-2 with TRBJ2-3; TRBD2 aligns across 7 bases. Germline loops: CDR1 LGHNA, CDR2 YNFKEQ. V shed 0 bases and J 0 bases; nucleotides not matched to a gene: 3. The CDR3 is made up of 16 amino acids. The CDR3 nucleotides read TGTGCCAGCAGCCAAGATGAAGCGGGAAGCACAGATACGCAGTATTTT. Amino acids: CASSQDEAGSTDTQYF.

The rearrangement joins TRBV28 to TRBJ1-1; D uncertain. This CDR3 contains 13 residues. V dropped 6 bases and J dropped 3 bases, with 11 bases sitting between them. The V gene's germline CDR1 is MDHEN and CDR2 SYDVKM. The CDR3 DNA sequence: TGTGCCAGCAGAGAGAATATCGACACTGAAGCTTTCTTT. Translating gives CASRENIDTEAFF.

The rearrangement uses TRBV4-3 and TRBJ1-2; 7 bases fit TRBD1. The V and J ends lost 0 bases and 7 bases, in that order; junction bases with no gene match: 8. The CDR3 runs 15 residues. Per germline, CDR1 LGHNA and CDR2 YSLEER. The chain's CDR3 is CASSQDLTGIRGYTF. The CDR3 region has the DNA TGCGCCAGCAGCCAAGACCTGACAGGGATCCGTGGCTACACCTTC.

The rearrangement links TRBV7-9 to TRBJ2-5, with D possibly TRBD1 on 6 matching bases. CDR3 length: 14 amino acids. The V end was cut by 4 bases, the J end by 4 bases, with 13 bases between. The germline CDR1 and CDR2 sequences are SEHNR and FQNEAQ (reference sequence). The CDR3 DNA is TGTGCCAGCAGCTCCCAGATGACAGGAGAGACCCAGTACTTC. It is translated as CASSSQMTGETQYF.

The chain recombines TRBV14 with TRBJ1-2; D is unclear. This CDR3 spans 14 amino acids. Per germline, CDR1 SGHDN and CDR2 FVKESK. V was shortened by 0 bases and J by 8 bases, with 13 bases between the two germline ends. CDR3 sequence (DNA): TGTGCCAGCAGCCAAGAGTTTCGGGTTAGCGGCTACACCTTC. Its translation is CASSQEFRVSGYTF.

On this clone itself: Additional DNA sequences in this sample encode the identical CDR3. The V and J genes are TRBV9 and TRBJ2-7, with 8 nucleotides matching TRBD1. The CDR3 contains 14 residues. Germline assignment: CDR1 SGDLS and CDR2 YYNGEE. V lost 2 bases to trimming and J lost 0 bases; unmatched junction nucleotides: 1. CDR3 residues: CASSVTGASYEQYF. The CDR3 nucleotides read TGTGCCAGCAGCGTGACAGGGGCCTCCTACGAGCAGTACTTC. Combining the CDR3 with reference TRBV9 and TRBJ2-7 gives the whole variable domain DSGVTQTPKHLITATGQRVTLRCSPRSGDLSVYWYQQSLDQGLQFLIQYYNGEERAKGNILERFSAQQFPDLHSELNLSSLELGDSALYFCASSVTGASYEQYFGPGTRLTVT.

The V gene is TRBV2, the J gene TRBJ1-1; 7 bases line up with TRBD1. The CDR3 is 17 amino acids. V lost 6 bases, J lost 0 bases, and 13 bases stayed unmatched. Per the germline V gene, CDR1 is SNHLY and CDR2 is FYNNEI. The CDR3 DNA follows: TGTGCCAGCAGAGAACAGGGGCGAGCCTTGATGAACACTGAAGCTTTCTTT. Encoded protein: CASREQGRALMNTEAFF.

To note about this clone: The sample holds other DNA sequences that translate to the same CDR3. This chain joins TRBV15 and TRBJ2-7; 14 bases fit TRBD2. The CDR3 consists of 16 residues. V lost 3 bases, J lost 6 bases, and 7 bases stayed unmatched. Germline values: CDR1 LNHNV, CDR2 YYDKDF (reference sequence). The CDR3 loop reads CATSRDPGLAGAEQYF. CDR3 nucleotides: TGTGCCACCAGCAGGGACCCGGGACTAGCGGGAGCCGAGCAGTACTTC.

The chain joins TRBV4-1 to TRBJ2-7; maybe TRBD1 (5 bases). The CDR3 sequence is 16 residues long. Germline V gene lookup returns CDR1 MGHRA and CDR2 YSYEKL. Trimming removed 1 base from V and 0 bases from J, with 13 bases in between. CDR3 loop: CASSQVVGRGSYEQYF. The CDR3 nucleotides are TGCGCCAGCAGCCAAGTCGTCGGAAGGGGCTCCTACGAGCAGTACTTC.

The chain links TRBV19 to TRBJ1-5; D may be TRBD1 (6 bases). This CDR3 has 15 amino acids. The V end was cut by 10 bases, the J end by 3 bases, with 19 bases between. Germline V gene lookup returns CDR1 LNHDA and CDR2 SQIVND (reference sequence). The CDR3 spells CATKGKNRANQPQHF. In DNA, the CDR3 is TGTGCCACCAAAGGGAAGAACAGGGCCAATCAGCCCCAGCATTTT. The whole variable domain, filled in from reference TRBV19 and TRBJ1-5, reads DGGITQSPKYLFRKEGQNVTLSCEQNLNHDAMYWYRQDPGQGLRLIYYSQIVNDFQKGDIAEGYSVSREKKESFPLTVTSAQKNPTAFYLCATKGKNRANQPQHFGDGTRLSIL.

This clone appeared a few times. This chain links TRBV7-8 with TRBJ1-2; D gene unclear. This CDR3 has 13 amino acids. From germline, CDR1 is SGHVS and CDR2 FQNEAQ. V gave up 5 bases and J gave up 6 bases, with 13 bases separating them. In DNA form, the CDR3 reads TGTGCCAGCAGCCCTGACACGTCGGATGGCTACACCTTC. It codes for CASSPDTSDGYTF.

This chain joins TRBV2 and TRBJ2-1, with D perhaps matching TRBD2 (5 bases). The CDR3 has 14 amino acids. Per germline, CDR1 SNHLY and CDR2 FYNNEI. Between the trimmed V and J ends, which lost 6 bases and 6 bases, there was a span of 15 bases. The chain's CDR3 is CASRKEESGNEQFF. Here the CDR3 DNA reads TGTGCCAGCAGGAAGGAGGAGTCGGGCAATGAGCAGTTCTTC. Drawing the rest from reference TRBV2 and TRBJ2-1, the complete variable domain is EPEVTQTPSHQVTQMGQEVILRCVPISNHLYFYWYRQILGQKVEFLVSFYNNEISEKSEIFDDQFSVERPDGSNFTLKIRSTKLEDSAMYFCASRKEESGNEQFFGPGTRLTVL.

The chain is built from TRBV11-2 and TRBJ2-5; no firm D call. This CDR3 is 13 amino acids long. Germline V lookup: CDR1 SGHAT, CDR2 FQNNGV. V was pared by 2 bases and J by 7 bases, with 11 bases between. The CDR3 loop is CASSLPFRATQYF. CDR3 nucleotides: TGTGCCAGCAGCTTACCTTTCCGGGCGACCCAGTACTTC.

This clone appeared a single time. This CDR3 is CASSQIGNNQYEQYF. The CDR3 DNA reads TGTGCCAGCAGCCAGATAGGGAATAATCAATACGAGCAGTACTTC. The chain combines TRBV5-5 with TRBJ2-7; no clear D. Germline V lookup: CDR1 SGHKS, CDR2 YYEKEE (reference sequence). Trimming removed 4 bases at V and 4 bases at J, with 18 bases between. The CDR3 length is 15 residues.

This chain connects TRBV12-5 to TRBJ1-1; D is unresolved. V was cut by 0 bases and J by 4 bases, with 15 bases left in between. The CDR3 spans 16 residues. From germline, CDR1 is LGHNT and CDR2 FRNRAP. CDR3 bases: TGTGCTAGTGGTTTGGTATTGCAAGGGCGGACCACTGAAGCTTTCTTT. It encodes CASGLVLQGRTTEAFF.

This clone was detected once. The chain carries TRBV19 and TRBJ2-3; D possibly corresponds to TRBD2 (6 bases). Germline V gene sequence: CDR1 LNHDA, CDR2 SQIVND (reference sequence). The germline V and J ends were trimmed by 6 bases and 0 bases, with 13 bases remaining between them. The CDR3 contains 15 residues. CDR3 in DNA: TGTGCCAGTAGACTAGAGCGGGCTAGCACAGATACGCAGTATTTT. Protein product: CASRLERASTDTQYF.

The chain joins TRBV18 to TRBJ2-1; 12 bases align to TRBD2. CDR1 is KGHSH, CDR2 LQKENI, per germline. After removal of 3 bases from V and 4 bases from J, the junction contained 4 bases not matched to a gene. This CDR3 region has 16 residues. For the CDR3, the DNA is TGTGCCAGCTCACCCACGACTAGCGGGGGATACAATGAGCAGTTCTTC. Amino acid sequence: CASSPTTSGGYNEQFF.